This T cell receptor beta chain was retrieved from a study of human thymus T cells. CDR3 length equals 14 residues. V was clipped by 2 bases and J by 6 bases; unmatched bases: 3. Germline V gene sequence: CDR1 MNHNY, CDR2 SVGAGI (reference sequence). Samples came from healthy Finnish infants during open corrective cardiac surgery. During surgery, about 0.5-1 mL peripheral blood was drawn from four of eight donors. Genomic DNA was extracted from every available blood leukocyte. Libraries were prepared by immunoSEQ multiplex PCR; TCRdb keeps only in-frame clonotypes and omits some of them. The sample lists around 44,000 clones; 94% were seen once. As concerns this clone: Its target is unknown.

Study conclusions and caveats: An apparent bias in V and J gene usage was seen in thymic and blood repertoires.

The receptor comes from a boy in the first two years of life with a congenital heart defect but otherwise immunologically healthy. The chain combines TRBV6-6 with TRBJ1-3, with TRBD1 identical over 8 bases. The sequenced material came from blood. The CDR3 is CASSYGDRKNTIYF. CDR3 nucleotide sequence: TGTGCCAGCAGTTACGGGGACAGGAAAAACACCATATATTTT.